The 26 T cell receptor beta chains below come from one sample, sequenced in a study of shared clonotypes between healthy human individuals. Assay used: immunoSEQ multiplex PCR; TCRdb lists only in-frame clones, some missing. Here the sample spans approximately 510,000 clones, approximately 85% being singletons. Sequencing was done on a sample of PBMCs. These receptors all come from a woman aged 40 to 50 in good health. Some clones in this sample may be carry-over from other donors' samples.

The chain uses TRBV9 and TRBJ2-4, with D maybe TRBD1 (6 bases). The CDR3 contains 14 residues. Germline V gene sequence: CDR1 SGDLS, CDR2 YYNGEE. V lost 8 bases, J lost 12 bases, and 24 bases lay in between. The chain's CDR3 is CASSTHREPGDQYF. CDR3 DNA sequence: TGTGCCAGTTCCACACACAGGGAACCCGGTGATCAGTACTTC.

This chain uses TRBV28 with TRBJ2-1, with 13 bases matching TRBD2. The CDR3 contains 15 residues. The V and J ends lost 5 bases and 7 bases, in that order; junction bases with no gene match: 5. The germline V gene encodes CDR1 MDHEN and CDR2 SYDVKM. The CDR3 DNA follows: TGTGCCAGCAGTCTTGGGACTAGCGGGGCTAATGAGCAGTTCTTC. Translated: CASSLGTSGANEQFF.

This chain joins TRBV10-3 and TRBJ2-4; 8 bases map to TRBD1. The trim removed 6 bases at V and 5 bases at J, leaving 15 bases unmatched. This CDR3 has 17 residues. The germline CDR1 and CDR2 sequences are ENHRY and SYGVKD. This chain's CDR3 is CAISETPQGGGENIQYF. Written as DNA, the CDR3 is TGTGCCATCAGCGAAACTCCACAGGGGGGAGGAGAAAACATTCAGTACTTC.

The chain has TRBV7-7 and TRBJ2-5, with TRBD2 identical over 7 bases. Germline CDR1 is SSHAT and CDR2 is FNYEAQ (reference sequence). V lost 5 bases, J lost 5 bases, and 5 bases stayed unmatched. This CDR3 has 13 amino acids. DNA for the CDR3: TGTGCCAGCAGCCCCGGGGGGATGGAGACCCAGTACTTC. This translates into CASSPGGMETQYF.

This rearrangement joins TRBV7-2 to TRBJ1-2; 9 bases map to TRBD1. V shed 1 base and J 7 bases; nucleotides not matched to a gene: 4. Germline CDR1 reads SGHTA; CDR2 reads FQGNSA. This CDR3 is 14 amino acids long. The CDR3 DNA sequence: TGTGCCAGCAGCTTAGAAGGGACAGGGTTTGGCTACACCTTC. Residues: CASSLEGTGFGYTF.

This clone was detected once. This chain uses TRBV27 with TRBJ2-1; 10 bases agree with TRBD2. V shed 2 bases and J 10 bases; nucleotides not matched to a gene: 8. The CDR3 sequence is 15 residues long. Germline loops: CDR1 MNHEY, CDR2 SMNVEV (reference sequence). For the CDR3, the DNA is TGTGCCAGCAGTTTAGTTACTAGCGGGATAGGGGAGCAGTTCTTC. It is translated as CASSLVTSGIGEQFF.

The chain is built from TRBV5-1 and TRBJ2-1; maybe TRBD1 (6 bases). The CDR3 length is 14 residues. Germline V gives CDR1 SGHRS, CDR2 YFSETQ. V was clipped by 3 bases and J by 2 bases, with 9 bases between them. The CDR3: CASSSQGTYNEQFF. In DNA, the CDR3 is TGCGCCAGCAGCTCCCAGGGGACCTACAATGAGCAGTTCTTC.

The DNA of the CDR3 is TGTGCCAGCAGCTTAAGGAGTGACCGCACAGATACGCAGTATTTT. Residues: CASSLRSDRTDTQYF. This chain links TRBV7-3 with TRBJ2-3; D unresolved. Germline V gives CDR1 SGHTA, CDR2 FQGTGA. Deletions cut 1 base from V and 1 base from J, with 9 bases between. The CDR3 runs 15 residues.

The J gene is TRBJ2-2, the V gene TRBV7-3, with a tentative D call TRBD2 (5 bases). The length of the CDR3 is 15 residues. In germline, CDR1 is SGHTA, CDR2 FQGTGA. Trimming shortened V by 2 bases and J by 7 bases, and 14 bases separated the two germline ends. The DNA for the CDR3 is TGTGCCAGCAGCTTATCTCCTAGCCAGGACGGGGAGCTGTTTTTT. It yields the protein CASSLSPSQDGELFF.

The rearrangement joins TRBV7-8 to TRBJ1-4; TRBD1 matches 7 bases. Trimming at V came to 2 bases and at J to 0 bases, leaving 3 bases not matched to a gene. The CDR3 runs 16 residues. The germline CDR1 and CDR2 sequences are SGHVS and FQNEAQ. CDR3 protein: CASSLRTGATNEKLFF. DNA for the CDR3: TGTGCCAGCAGCTTACGGACAGGTGCAACTAATGAAAAACTGTTTTTT.

This chain links TRBV20-1 with TRBJ2-1; unclear D gene. V lost 0 bases and J lost 8, with 5 bases in between. This CDR3 is built from 11 residues. Germline lookup yields CDR1 DFQATT and CDR2 SNEGSKA (reference sequence). The CDR3 region is CSAREGDEQFF. In DNA, the CDR3 is TGCAGTGCTAGAGAAGGTGATGAGCAGTTCTTC.

The gene calls are TRBV5-4 and TRBJ1-2; D uncertain. CDR1 SGHNT and CDR2 YYREEE come from the germline V gene (reference sequence). CDR3 size: 13 residues. V shed 4 bases and J shed 0 bases, with 7 bases lying between them. The CDR3 spells CASSLTSNYGYTF. The CDR3 DNA follows: TGTGCCAGCAGCCTGACATCTAACTATGGCTACACCTTC.

The chain carries TRBV29-1 and TRBJ2-7; perhaps TRBD1 as D (6 bases). V shed 6 bases and J shed 7 bases, with 16 bases lying between them. The CDR3 extends over 12 amino acids. The germline V gene encodes CDR1 SQVTM and CDR2 ANQGSEA. DNA of the CDR3: TGCAGCGTGGTCACAGGGTCTCGAGAGCAGTACTTC. This codes for CSVVTGSREQYF.

The rearrangement links TRBV6-1 to TRBJ2-7; 8 bases line up with TRBD1. This CDR3 is 15 amino acids long. CDR1 is MNHNS and CDR2 is SASEGT in the germline V gene. V dropped 2 bases and J dropped 5; count of bases not matched to a gene: 8. CDR3 coding DNA: TGTGCCAGCAGTGAATTGTGGACAGGGAGTAACGAGCAGTACTTC. It codes for CASSELWTGSNEQYF.

This clone was recorded only once. The chain links TRBV19 to TRBJ1-1; TRBD1 might be the D (5 bases). Trimming took off 7 bases at V and 6 bases at J, with 15 bases between the two ends. This CDR3 is built from 13 residues. Germline CDR1 LNHDA, CDR2 SQIVND (reference sequence). This chain's CDR3 is CASTSWGRAEAFF. The CDR3 DNA reads TGTGCCAGTACCTCGTGGGGGAGGGCTGAAGCTTTCTTT.

The V gene is TRBV4-1, the J gene TRBJ2-7; 12 positions match TRBD2. The CDR3 covers 20 residues. Germline CDR1 reads MGHRA; CDR2 reads YSYEKL. Losses at the gene ends were 2 bases for V and 4 bases for J; bases not matched to a gene: 18. Here the CDR3 DNA reads TGCGCCAGCAGCCAAATCCCGTTCCGTGCTACTAGCGGGAGGTGGTACGAGCAGTACTTC. It is translated as CASSQIPFRATSGRWYEQYF.

The V and J genes are TRBV25-1 and TRBJ2-2, with D perhaps TRBD2 (5 bases). From germline, CDR1 is MGHDK and CDR2 SYGVNS. V lost 7 bases to trimming and J lost 3 bases, with 12 bases between them. The CDR3 has 14 residues. The DNA for the CDR3 is TGTGCCAGCACTCCGAGCGGTTACACCGGGGAGCTGTTTTTT. This sequence encodes CASTPSGYTGELFF.

This clone appeared many times. V usage is TRBV5-1 and J usage is TRBJ1-2; 7 positions agree with TRBD1. CDR3 size: 14 residues. V was clipped by 0 bases and J by 2 bases; unmatched bases: 1. CDR1 and CDR2 (germline): SGHRS, YFSETQ. This CDR3 reads CASSLADRNYGYTF. CDR3 bases: TGCGCCAGCAGCTTGGCGGACAGGAACTATGGCTACACCTTC.

The chain has TRBV9 and TRBJ1-1, with D tentatively TRBD1 (6 bases). This CDR3 is 13 amino acids long. From germline, CDR1 is SGDLS and CDR2 YYNGEE. Trimming pared 0 bases from V and 8 bases from J, leaving 11 bases between. As DNA, the CDR3 is TGTGCCAGCAGCGTAGAACAGGGTTCGGAAGCTTTCTTT. It encodes CASSVEQGSEAFF.

The chain combines TRBV4-1 with TRBJ2-7; tentative D call: TRBD1 (7 bases). V dropped 4 bases and J dropped 4 bases, with 8 bases sitting between them. This CDR3 is built from 12 residues. Per germline, CDR1 MGHRA and CDR2 YSYEKL. As DNA, the CDR3 is TGCGCCAGCAGCCCAGGGGGGTACGAGCAGTACTTC. Translating gives CASSPGGYEQYF.

This chain uses TRBV19 with TRBJ2-7; D perhaps matches TRBD1 (5 bases). Germline V lookup: CDR1 LNHDA, CDR2 SQIVND (reference sequence). The CDR3 runs 14 residues. V shed 3 bases and J shed 3 bases, with 12 bases lying between them. DNA for the CDR3: TGTGCCAGTAGTATGGGGCAGGGCATCTACGAGCAGTACTTC. Translation: CASSMGQGIYEQYF.

The rearrangement links TRBV11-2 to TRBJ2-1, with 12 bases lining up with TRBD2. Germline CDR1 reads SGHAT; CDR2 reads FQNNGV. J gave up 0 bases and V 5 bases, and 8 bases lay outside the gene matches. This CDR3 is built from 18 residues. The DNA for the CDR3 is TGTGCCAGCAGCCTAACTAGCGGGAGGCCTAGCTCCTACAATGAGCAGTTCTTC. It codes for CASSLTSGRPSSYNEQFF. The full variable domain, with the rest looked up from reference TRBV11-2 and TRBJ2-1, is EAGVAQSPRYKIIEKRQSVAFWCNPISGHATLYWYQQILGQGPKLLIQFQNNGVVDDSQLPKDRFSAERLKGVDSTLKIQPAKLEDSAVYLCASSLTSGRPSSYNEQFFGPGTRLTVL.

As for this clone: Sequence at one end of the junction differs from germline and may be a read error. The V call is TRBV5-4, the J call TRBJ2-1, with a tentative D call TRBD2 (5 bases). The CDR3 is made up of 16 amino acids. Germline lookup yields CDR1 SGHNT and CDR2 YYREEE (reference sequence). CDR3 protein: CASTLGPRVSEKEQFF. The CDR3 nucleotides are TGTGCCAGCACCTTGGGCCCGAGGGTTAGCGAAAAAGAGCAGTTCTTC.

This chain joins TRBV27 and TRBJ2-7; 8 bases are a match to TRBD1. The CDR3 is 14 amino acids. V lost 5 bases and J lost 4; bases outside the gene matches: 7. Germline lookup yields CDR1 MNHEY and CDR2 SMNVEV (reference sequence). For the CDR3, the DNA is TGTGCCAGCAGTCCAGGGGGCGCGTCATACGAGCAGTACTTC. Translating it yields CASSPGGASYEQYF.

The chain has TRBV7-2 and TRBJ2-1; TRBD2 aligns across 9 bases. Germline lookup yields CDR1 SGHTA and CDR2 FQGNSA. With 5 bases clipped from V and 2 bases from J, the junction kept 7 bases outside the gene matches. This CDR3 has 16 residues. The CDR3 nucleotides are TGTGCCAGCAGCACTCGCCTAGCGGGACCCTACAATGAGCAGTTCTTC. It is translated as CASSTRLAGPYNEQFF.

The chain couples TRBV5-4 to TRBJ2-1, with no clear D. CDR1 is SGHNT, CDR2 YYREEE, per germline (reference sequence). CDR3 length equals 16 residues. V was clipped by 0 bases and J by 0 bases, with 10 bases between them. CDR3 sequence: CASSLGARVSYNEQFF. For the CDR3, the DNA is TGTGCCAGCAGCTTGGGGGCACGCGTCTCCTACAATGAGCAGTTCTTC.